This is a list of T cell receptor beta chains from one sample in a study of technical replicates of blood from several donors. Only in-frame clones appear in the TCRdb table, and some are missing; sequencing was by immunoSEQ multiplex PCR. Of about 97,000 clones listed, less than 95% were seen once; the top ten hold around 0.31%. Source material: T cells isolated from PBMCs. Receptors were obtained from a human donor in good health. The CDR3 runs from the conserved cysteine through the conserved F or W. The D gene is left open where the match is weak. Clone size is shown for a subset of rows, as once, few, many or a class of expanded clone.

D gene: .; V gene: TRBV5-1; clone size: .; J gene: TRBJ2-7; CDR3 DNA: TGCGCCAGCAGCTTTGGGGCCTCCTACGAGCAGTACTTC; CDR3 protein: CASSFGASYEQYF
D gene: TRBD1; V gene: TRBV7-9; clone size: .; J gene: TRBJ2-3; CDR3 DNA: TGTGCCAGCAGCCGGGGGACAGGGGAATTAGATACGCAGTATTTT; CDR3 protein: CASSRGTGELDTQYF
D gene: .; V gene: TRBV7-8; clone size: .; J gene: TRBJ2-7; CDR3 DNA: TGTGCCAGCAGCTTACGGATACCTGCGACTAGTATCTACGAGCAGTACTTC; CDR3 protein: CASSLRIPATSIYEQYF
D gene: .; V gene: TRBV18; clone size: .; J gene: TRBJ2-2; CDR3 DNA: TGTGCCAGCTCACTTCCACTCGCGAACACCGGGGAGCTGTTTTTT; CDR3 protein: CASSLPLANTGELFF
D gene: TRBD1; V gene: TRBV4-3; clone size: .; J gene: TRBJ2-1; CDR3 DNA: TGCGCCAGCAGCCAAGATCGCTCAGGACAGGGGTTAACGAATGAGCAGTTCTTC; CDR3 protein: CASSQDRSGQGLTNEQFF
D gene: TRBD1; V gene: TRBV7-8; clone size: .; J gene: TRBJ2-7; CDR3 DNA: TGTGCCAGCAGCCCGCGAAGGACAGGCATCTACGAGCAGTACTTC; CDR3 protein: CASSPRRTGIYEQYF
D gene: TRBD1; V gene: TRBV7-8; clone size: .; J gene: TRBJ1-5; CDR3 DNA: TGTGCCAGCAGTCAAACACAGGGGCACAATCAGCCCCAGCATTTT; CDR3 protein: CASSQTQGHNQPQHF
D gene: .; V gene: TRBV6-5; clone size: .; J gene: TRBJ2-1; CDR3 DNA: TGTGCCAGCAGTTACGGGGTGTTAGGGAGTAATGAGCAGTTCTTC; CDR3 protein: CASSYGVLGSNEQFF
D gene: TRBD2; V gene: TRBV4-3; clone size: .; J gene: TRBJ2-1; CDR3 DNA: TGCGCCAGCAGCCACCTTACTAGCGGGAGTCGGTATGAGCAGTTCTTC; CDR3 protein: CASSHLTSGSRYEQFF
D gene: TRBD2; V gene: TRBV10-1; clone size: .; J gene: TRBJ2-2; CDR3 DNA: TGCGCCAGCAGTGCAGGCGGGAGCTTTACCGGGGAGCTGTTTTTT; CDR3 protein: CASSAGGSFTGELFF
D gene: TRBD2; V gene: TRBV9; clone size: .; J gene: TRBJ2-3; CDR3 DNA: TGTGCCAGCAGCGTATCGGCTAGCGGGTATAGCACAGATACGCAGTATTTT; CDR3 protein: CASSVSASGYSTDTQYF
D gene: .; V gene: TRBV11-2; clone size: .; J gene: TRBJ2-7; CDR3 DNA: TGTGCCAGCAGCTTTAGCTCCTACGAGCAGTACTTC; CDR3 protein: CASSFSSYEQYF
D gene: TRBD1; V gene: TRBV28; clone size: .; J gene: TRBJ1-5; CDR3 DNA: TGTGCCAGCGGCCTAGGGGACAGCCATCAGCCCCAGCATTTT; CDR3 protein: CASGLGDSHQPQHF
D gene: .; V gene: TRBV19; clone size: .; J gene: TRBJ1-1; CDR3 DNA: TGTGCCAGTAGGAGAGGGAGGTACACTGAAGCTTTCTTT; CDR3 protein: CASRRGRYTEAFF
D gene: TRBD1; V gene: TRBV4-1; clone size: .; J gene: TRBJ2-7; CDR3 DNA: TGCGCCAGCAGCCAAGTTAATGGACAGGGGGGCTACGAGCAGTACTTC; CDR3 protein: CASSQVNGQGGYEQYF
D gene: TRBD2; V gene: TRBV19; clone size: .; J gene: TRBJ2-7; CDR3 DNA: TGTGCCAGTAGTATGGGACTAGCCATCTACGAGCAGTACTTC; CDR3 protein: CASSMGLAIYEQYF
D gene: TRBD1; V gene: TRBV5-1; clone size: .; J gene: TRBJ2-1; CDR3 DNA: TGCGCCAGCAGCTTGGCCTTAAAGGGACAGGGCTATGAGCAGTTCTTC; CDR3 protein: CASSLALKGQGYEQFF
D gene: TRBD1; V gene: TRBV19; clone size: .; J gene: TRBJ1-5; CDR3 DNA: TGTGCCAGTAGCCAGGACAGGGACAATCAGCCCCAGCATTTT; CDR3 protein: CASSQDRDNQPQHF
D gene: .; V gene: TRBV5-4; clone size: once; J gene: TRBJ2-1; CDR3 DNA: TGTGCCAGCCTCCCCGGCGGGGGCTCTGTCTACAATGAGCAGTTCTTC; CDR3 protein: CASLPGGGSVYNEQFF
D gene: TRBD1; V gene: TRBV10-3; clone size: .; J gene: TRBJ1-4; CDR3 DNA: TGTGCCATCAGTGGGGGACAGGGGAATGAAAAACTGTTTTTT; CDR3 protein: CAISGGQGNEKLFF
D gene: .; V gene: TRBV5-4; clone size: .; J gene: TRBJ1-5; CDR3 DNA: TGTGCCAGCAGTACAGGGAGCAATCAGCCCCAGCATTTT; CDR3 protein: CASSTGSNQPQHF
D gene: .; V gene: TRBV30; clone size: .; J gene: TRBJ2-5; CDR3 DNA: TGTGCCTGGAATGTCGGAGGGGTGGAGACCCAGTACTTC; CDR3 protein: CAWNVGGVETQYF
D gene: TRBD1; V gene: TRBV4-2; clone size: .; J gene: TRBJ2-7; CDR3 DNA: TGTGCCAGCAGCCAAGGGACAGGGGGCAACGAGCAGTACTTC; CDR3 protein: CASSQGTGGNEQYF
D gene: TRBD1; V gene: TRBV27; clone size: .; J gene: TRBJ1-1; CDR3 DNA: TGTGCCAGCAAATCGGGACAGGGGGCTAACACTGAAGCTTTCTTT; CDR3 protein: CASKSGQGANTEAFF
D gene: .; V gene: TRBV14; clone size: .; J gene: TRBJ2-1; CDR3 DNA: TGTGCCAGCAGCCTATACAATGAGCAGTTCTTC; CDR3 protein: CASSLYNEQFF
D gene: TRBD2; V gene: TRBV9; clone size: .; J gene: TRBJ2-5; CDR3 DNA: TGTGCCAGCAGCTTGGGACTACGAGACCCAGAGACCCAGTACTTC; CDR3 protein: CASSLGLRDPETQYF
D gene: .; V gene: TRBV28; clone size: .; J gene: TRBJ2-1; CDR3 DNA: TGTGCCAGCATGACAGCATACAATGAGCAGTTCTTC; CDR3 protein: CASMTAYNEQFF
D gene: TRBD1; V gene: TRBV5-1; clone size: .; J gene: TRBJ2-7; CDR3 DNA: TGCGCCAGCTCACTTAGACCGGACAGGGGAACAGGCGAGCAGTACTTC; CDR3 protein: CASSLRPDRGTGEQYF